The sequence of this T cell receptor (beta chain) was determined in a study of blood T cell repertoires in COVID-19. This clone was seen a single time. The CDR3 spans 15 residues. Trimming pared 2 bases from V and 5 bases from J, leaving 15 bases between. Germline V gene lookup returns CDR1 LNHDA and CDR2 SQIVND (reference sequence). Assay: immunoSEQ multiplex PCR; the TCRdb copy retains only in-frame clones and omits some. The data hold almost 250,000 clones, with approximately 90% observed a single time. Sequencing input: PBMCs or T cells enriched from blood (not recorded which). The chain carries TRBV19 and TRBJ1-2; a weak D match, TRBD1 (5 bases). The source is a woman aged 25 to 39 who had recovered from COVID-19. CDR3: CASSITGGSWYGYTF. DNA for the CDR3: TGTGCCAGTAGTATAACAGGCGGTTCTTGGTATGGCTACACCTTC.